The 7 T cell receptor beta chains given below trace back to one sample, sequenced in a study of patients and donors after allogeneic stem cell transplantation. Each CDR3 protein is one row after TCRdb ran MiXCR on the RT-PCR reads. The data contain some 31,000 distinct CDR3 sequences, 37% of them seen just once; the ten biggest clones take up 76%. Sequenced input: blood, either unsorted or a sorted T cell fraction (not recorded which). These receptors all stem from a human donor who was either an allogeneic HSCT recipient or a stem cell or donor lymphocyte infusion donor (not recorded which). It is not recorded whose cells these are; they may come from a transplant donor.

V and J are TRBV20-1 and TRBJ1-2; D call uncertain. Germline loops: CDR1 DFQATT, CDR2 SNEGSKA (reference sequence). The CDR3 is 12 amino acids. V was trimmed by 6 bases and J by 0 bases, leaving 8 bases between them. CDR3 region: CSAPSSNYGYTF. Here the CDR3 DNA reads TGCAGTGCACCAAGTTCTAACTATGGCTACACCTTC.

This clonotype was seen a few times. The rearrangement links TRBV13 to TRBJ1-1, with unresolved D. From germline, CDR1 is PRHDT and CDR2 FYEKMQ (reference sequence). V was trimmed by 6 bases and J by 1 base, leaving 6 bases between them. The CDR3 is 12 residues long. CDR3 loop: CASREKNTEAFF. In DNA form, the CDR3 reads TGTGCCAGCAGGGAGAAGAACACTGAAGCTTTCTTT.

V and J are TRBV7-9 and TRBJ2-1; TRBD2 aligns across 13 bases. Losses at the gene ends were 0 bases for V and 8 bases for J; bases not matched to a gene: 7. The CDR3 is made up of 17 amino acids. The germline V gene encodes CDR1 SEHNR and CDR2 FQNEAQ (reference sequence). CDR3 protein: CASSLARTSGSVYEQFF. The CDR3 bases are TGTGCCAGCAGCTTAGCAAGGACTAGCGGGAGTGTGTATGAGCAGTTCTTC.

This clonotype showed up many times. The genes are TRBV5-1 and TRBJ1-1; D is unclear. V lost 1 base, J lost 6 bases, and 10 bases lay in between. The V gene's germline CDR1 is SGHRS and CDR2 YFSETQ. The CDR3 has 13 amino acids. The CDR3 loop is CASSLRWASEAFF. CDR3 in DNA: TGCGCCAGCAGCTTGAGATGGGCCTCTGAAGCTTTCTTT.

The chain uses TRBV7-2 and TRBJ1-4; no definite D call. This CDR3 has 15 residues. The V end lost 5 bases, the J end lost 8 bases, and 18 bases lay between the germline ends. The germline CDR1 and CDR2 sequences are SGHTA and FQGNSA. In DNA, the CDR3 is TGTGCCAGCAGCCCCGGACGAAGAGGGAGCGAAAAACTGTTTTTT. It encodes CASSPGRRGSEKLFF.

The sample holds many counts of this clonotype. V is TRBV20-1 and J is TRBJ1-1, with 8 bases matching TRBD1. The CDR3 spans 14 residues. Germline CDR1 DFQATT, CDR2 SNEGSKA (reference sequence). V gave up 3 bases and J gave up 2 bases; unmatched junction bases: 5. The CDR3 spells CSARGGTGNTEAFF. DNA of the CDR3: TGCAGTGCTAGGGGGGGGACAGGAAACACTGAAGCTTTCTTT.

The CDR3 region has the DNA TGTGCCAGCAGCCAAGAAGTAACAGGGATGGGCATGAACACTGAAGCTTTCTTT. Protein sequence: CASSQEVTGMGMNTEAFF. V and J are TRBV4-2 and TRBJ1-1, with TRBD1 as a possible D gene (6 bases). Germline-derived CDR1 and CDR2 are LGHNA and YNFKEQ. Trimming removed 0 bases at V and 0 bases at J, with 17 bases between. The CDR3 runs to 18 residues.